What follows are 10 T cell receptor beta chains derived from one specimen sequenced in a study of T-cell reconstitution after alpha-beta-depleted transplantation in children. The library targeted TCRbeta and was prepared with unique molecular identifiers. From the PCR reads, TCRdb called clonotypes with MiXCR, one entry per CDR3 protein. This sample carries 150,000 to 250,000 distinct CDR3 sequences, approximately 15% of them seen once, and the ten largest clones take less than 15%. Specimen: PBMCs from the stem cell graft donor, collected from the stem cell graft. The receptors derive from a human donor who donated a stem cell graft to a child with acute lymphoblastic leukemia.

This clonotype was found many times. CDR3 sequence (DNA): TGTGCCAGCAGTTACAGGGGTACAAATAATTCACCCCTCCACTTT. Its translation is CASSYRGTNNSPLHF. V is TRBV7-9 and J is TRBJ1-6, with TRBD1 matching 7 bases. The J segment lost 5 bases and the V segment lost 6 bases, leaving 7 bases of the junction unmatched. The CDR3 is 15 residues long. Germline values: CDR1 SEHNR, CDR2 FQNEAQ (reference sequence).

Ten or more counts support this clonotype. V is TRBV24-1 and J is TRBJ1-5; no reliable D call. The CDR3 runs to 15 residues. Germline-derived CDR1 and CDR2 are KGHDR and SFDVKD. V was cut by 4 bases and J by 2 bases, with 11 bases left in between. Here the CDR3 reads CATSELDIGNQPQHF. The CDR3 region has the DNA TGTGCCACCAGTGAACTTGACATCGGCAATCAGCCCCAGCATTTT.

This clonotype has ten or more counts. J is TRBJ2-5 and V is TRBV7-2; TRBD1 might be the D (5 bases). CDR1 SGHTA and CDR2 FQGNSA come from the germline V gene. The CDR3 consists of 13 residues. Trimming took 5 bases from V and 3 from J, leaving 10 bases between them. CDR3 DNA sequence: TGTGCCAGCAGCCTGGGGCCAGAAGAGACCCAGTACTTC. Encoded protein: CASSLGPEETQYF.

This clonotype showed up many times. CDR3 sequence: CASSPAASGRTEQFF. In nucleotides, the CDR3 is TGCGCCAGCAGCCCGGCGGCTAGCGGGAGGACTGAGCAGTTCTTC. This sequence joins TRBV5-1 and TRBJ2-1, with 11 bases matching TRBD2. V shed 4 bases and J 9 bases; nucleotides not matched to a gene: 9. Germline loops: CDR1 SGHRS, CDR2 YFSETQ. This CDR3 region has 15 residues.

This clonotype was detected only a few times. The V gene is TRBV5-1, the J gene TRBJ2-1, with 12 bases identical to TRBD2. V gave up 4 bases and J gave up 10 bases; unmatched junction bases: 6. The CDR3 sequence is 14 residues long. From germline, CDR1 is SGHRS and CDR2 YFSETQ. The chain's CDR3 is CASSSGLAGTEQFF. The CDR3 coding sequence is TGCGCCAGCAGCAGTGGACTAGCGGGGACGGAGCAGTTCTTC.

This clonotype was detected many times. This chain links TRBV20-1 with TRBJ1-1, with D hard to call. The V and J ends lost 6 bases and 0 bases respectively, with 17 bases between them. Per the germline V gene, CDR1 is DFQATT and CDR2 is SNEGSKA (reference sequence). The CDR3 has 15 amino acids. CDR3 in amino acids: CSATTLGDMNTEAFF. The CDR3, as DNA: TGCAGTGCCACCACCCTAGGAGACATGAACACTGAAGCTTTCTTT.

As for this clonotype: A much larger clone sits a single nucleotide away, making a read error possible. In DNA, the CDR3 is TGCAGTGCTAGAGGACAGGGTAACGACAAGCAGTACTTC. Protein product: CSARGQGNDKQYF. The rearrangement uses TRBV20-1 and TRBJ2-7; TRBD1 aligns across 7 bases. The V gene's germline CDR1 is DFQATT and CDR2 SNEGSKA (reference sequence). Losses at the gene ends were 1 base for V and 8 bases for J; bases not matched to a gene: 8. The CDR3 contains 13 residues.

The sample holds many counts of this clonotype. CDR3 sequence reads: CASSSGQGNSPLHF. Here the CDR3 DNA reads TGTGCCAGCAGTTCTGGACAGGGTAATTCACCCCTCCACTTT. V is TRBV7-6 and J is TRBJ1-6; 8 bases are a match to TRBD1. This CDR3 has 14 amino acids. After removal of 6 bases from V and 6 bases from J, the junction contained 4 bases not matched to a gene. Germline-derived CDR1 and CDR2 are SGHVS and FNYEAQ. The entire variable domain, with the rest obtained from reference TRBV7-6 and TRBJ1-6, is as follows: GAGVSQSPRYKVTKRGQDVALRCDPISGHVSLYWYRQALGQGPEFLTYFNYEAQQDKSGLPNDRFSAERPEGSISTLTIQRTEQRDSAMYRCASSSGQGNSPLHFGNGTRLTVT.

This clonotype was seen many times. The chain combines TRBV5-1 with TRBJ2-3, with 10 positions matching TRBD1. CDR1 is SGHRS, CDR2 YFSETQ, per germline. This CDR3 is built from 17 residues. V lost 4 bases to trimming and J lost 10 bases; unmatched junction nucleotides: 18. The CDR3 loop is CASSGEPGQGTSLAQYF. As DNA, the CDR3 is TGCGCCAGCAGCGGAGAACCGGGACAGGGGACCTCCTTGGCGCAGTATTTT. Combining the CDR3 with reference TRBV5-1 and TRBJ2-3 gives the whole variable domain KAGVTQTPRYLIKTRGQQVTLSCSPISGHRSVSWYQQTPGQGLQFLFEYFSETQRNKGNFPGRFSGRQFSNSRSEMNVSTLELGDSALYLCASSGEPGQGTSLAQYFGPGTRLTVL.

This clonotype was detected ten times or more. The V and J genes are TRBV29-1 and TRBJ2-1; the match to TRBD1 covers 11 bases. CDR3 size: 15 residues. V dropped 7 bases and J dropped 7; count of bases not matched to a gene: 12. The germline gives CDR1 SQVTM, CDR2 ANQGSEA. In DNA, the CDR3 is TGCAGCGCGAACGAGAGGGACAGGGGGGTTAATGAGCAGTTCTTC. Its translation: CSANERDRGVNEQFF.